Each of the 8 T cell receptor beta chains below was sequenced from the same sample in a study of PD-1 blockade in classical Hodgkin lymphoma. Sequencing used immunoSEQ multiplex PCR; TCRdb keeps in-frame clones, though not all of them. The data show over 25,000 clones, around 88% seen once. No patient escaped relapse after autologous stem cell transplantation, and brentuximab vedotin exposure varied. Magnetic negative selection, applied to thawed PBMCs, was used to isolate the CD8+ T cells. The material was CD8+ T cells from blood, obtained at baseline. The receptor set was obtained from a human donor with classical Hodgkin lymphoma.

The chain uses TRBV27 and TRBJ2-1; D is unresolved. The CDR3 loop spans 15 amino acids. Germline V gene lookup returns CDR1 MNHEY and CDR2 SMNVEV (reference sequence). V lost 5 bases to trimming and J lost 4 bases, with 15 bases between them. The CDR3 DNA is TGTGCCAGCAGTGTAGACGTTAACGGATACAATGAGCAGTTCTTC. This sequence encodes CASSVDVNGYNEQFF.

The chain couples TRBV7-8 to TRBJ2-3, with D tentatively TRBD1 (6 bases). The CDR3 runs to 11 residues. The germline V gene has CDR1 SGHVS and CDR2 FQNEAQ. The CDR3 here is CGTATTDTQYF. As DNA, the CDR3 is TGTGGGACAGCAACCACAGATACGCAGTATTTT. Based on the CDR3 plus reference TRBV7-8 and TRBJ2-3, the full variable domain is GAGVSQSPRYKVAKRGQDVALRCDPISGHVSLFWYQQALGQGPEFLTYFQNEAQLDKSGLPSDRFFAERPEGSVSTLKIQRTQQEDSAVYLCGTATTDTQYFGPGTRLTVL.

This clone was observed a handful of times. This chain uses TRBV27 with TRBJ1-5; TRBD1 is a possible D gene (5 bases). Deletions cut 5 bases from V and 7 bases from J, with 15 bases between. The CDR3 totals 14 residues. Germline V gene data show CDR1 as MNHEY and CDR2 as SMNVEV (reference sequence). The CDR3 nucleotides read TGTGCCAGCAGTATTTCCGGGACGGGGCAGCCCCAGCATTTT. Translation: CASSISGTGQPQHF.

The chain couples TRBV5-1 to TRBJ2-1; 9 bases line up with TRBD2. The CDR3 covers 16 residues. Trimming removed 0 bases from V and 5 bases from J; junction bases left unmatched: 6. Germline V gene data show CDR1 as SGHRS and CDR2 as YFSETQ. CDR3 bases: TGCGCCAGCAGCTTGGCGAATAGCGGGAGTGACAATGAGCAGTTCTTC. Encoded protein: CASSLANSGSDNEQFF.

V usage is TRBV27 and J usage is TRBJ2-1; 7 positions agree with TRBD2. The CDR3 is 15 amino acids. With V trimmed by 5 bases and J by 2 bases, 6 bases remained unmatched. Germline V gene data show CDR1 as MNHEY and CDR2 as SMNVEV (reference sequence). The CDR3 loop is CASSKGLAAYNEQFF. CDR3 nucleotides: TGTGCCAGCAGTAAGGGGCTAGCGGCCTACAATGAGCAGTTCTTC.

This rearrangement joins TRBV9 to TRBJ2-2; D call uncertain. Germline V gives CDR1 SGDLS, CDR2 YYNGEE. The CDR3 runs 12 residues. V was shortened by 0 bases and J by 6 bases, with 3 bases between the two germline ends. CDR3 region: CASSVEPGELFF. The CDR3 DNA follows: TGTGCCAGCAGCGTAGAACCCGGGGAGCTGTTTTTT.

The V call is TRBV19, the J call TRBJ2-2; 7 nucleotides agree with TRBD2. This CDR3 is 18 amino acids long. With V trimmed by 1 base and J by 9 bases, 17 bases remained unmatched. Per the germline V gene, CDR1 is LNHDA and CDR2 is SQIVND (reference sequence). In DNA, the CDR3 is TGTGCCAGTAGTATAGGCCCCTTTGGGGCGGGAGCCTCGCGGGAGCTGTTTTTT. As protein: CASSIGPFGAGASRELFF.

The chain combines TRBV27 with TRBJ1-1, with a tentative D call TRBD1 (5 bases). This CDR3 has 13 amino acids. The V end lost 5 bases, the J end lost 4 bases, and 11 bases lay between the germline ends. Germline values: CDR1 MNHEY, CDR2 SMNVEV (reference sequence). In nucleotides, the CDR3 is TGTGCCAGCAGTATGGCACAGGCCACTGAAGCTTTCTTT. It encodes CASSMAQATEAFF.